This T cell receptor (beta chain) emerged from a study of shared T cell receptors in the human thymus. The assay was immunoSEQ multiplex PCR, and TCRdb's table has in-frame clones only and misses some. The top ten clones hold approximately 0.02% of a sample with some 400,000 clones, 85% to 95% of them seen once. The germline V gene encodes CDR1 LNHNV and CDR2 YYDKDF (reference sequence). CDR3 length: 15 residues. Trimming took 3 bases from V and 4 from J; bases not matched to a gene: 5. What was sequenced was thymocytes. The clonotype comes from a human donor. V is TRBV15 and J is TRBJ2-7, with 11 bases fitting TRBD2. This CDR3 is CATSRRTSGHYEQYF. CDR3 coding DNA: TGTGCCACCAGCAGGAGGACTAGCGGGCATTACGAGCAGTACTTC. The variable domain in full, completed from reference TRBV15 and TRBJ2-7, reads DAMVIQNPRYQVTQFGKPVTLSCSQTLNHNVMYWYQQKSSQAPKLLFHYYDKDFNNEADTPDNFQSRRPNTSFCFLDIRSPGLGDTAMYLCATSRRTSGHYEQYFGPGTRLTVT.